This TCR beta chain was sequenced in a study of circulating and synovial CD4+ cells in juvenile arthritis. This CDR3 region has 16 residues. The V gene end was trimmed by 1 base and the J gene end by 9 bases; junction bases not matched to a gene: 9. Per the germline V gene, CDR1 is SGHTA and CDR2 is FQGNSA. As for this clone: The antigen remains unidentified.

The protocol was immunoSEQ multiplex PCR, while the TCRdb copy is restricted to in-frame clones and leaves out a portion. The table shows 3,500 to 4,500 clones, with 75% to 90% occurring only once. Study-wide findings and caveats: The pathogenic-like versus bulk T cell difference escaped Vbeta family analysis.

V usage is TRBV7-2 and J usage is TRBJ2-1; 10 nucleotides align to TRBD2. The sequencing sample was made of CD4+ T cells from synovial fluid. The sequence derives from a human donor with juvenile idiopathic arthritis. The CDR3 nucleotides are TGTGCCAGCAGCTTAGTAGGCGGGACTAGCGATCTTGAGCAGTTCTTC. It encodes CASSLVGGTSDLEQFF.